The 18 T cell receptor beta chains given below trace back to one sample, sequenced in a study of tumor and adjacent non-tumor tissue in lung cancer. This sample's RNA came from whole unsorted tissue. Distant lung tissue was collected more than 3 cm away from the tumor edge. Three rounds of nested PCR, following a modified ARM-PCR protocol, produced the TCRbeta library. One entry per CDR3 protein results from TCRdb running MiXCR on the multiplex PCR reads. The data hold approximately 82,000 distinct CDR3 sequences, with just over 75% observed a single time. What was sequenced was distant non-tumor lung tissue. The receptors were sampled from a man between 65 and 79 years old with non-small cell lung cancer.

About this clonotype: One end of the junction varies from germline; a read error may be responsible. The V gene is TRBV11-2, the J gene TRBJ1-1; D is undetermined. Germline-derived CDR1 and CDR2 are SGHAT and FQNNGV. The CDR3 totals 14 residues. CDR3 amino acids: CARSRTTVYTEAPF. Written as DNA, the CDR3 is TGTGCCAGAAGCCGGACGACGGTTTACACTGAAGCTCCCTTT.

The V and J genes are TRBV20-1 and TRBJ2-5, with D maybe TRBD2 (5 bases). The V end was cut by 4 bases, the J end by 2 bases, with 14 bases between. The CDR3 has 14 amino acids. Germline CDR1 is DFQATT and CDR2 is SNEGSKA (reference sequence). CDR3 residues: CSAISRRPQETQYF. CDR3 in DNA: TGCAGTGCTATTAGCAGGAGGCCTCAAGAGACCCAGTACTTC.

In the case of this clonotype: A single base separates this from a much larger clone, so it may be a read error. The V and J genes are TRBV7-9 and TRBJ1-5; D uncertain. Trimming took 5 bases from V and 0 from J, leaving 5 bases between them. The CDR3 has 13 residues. CDR1 and CDR2 from the germline V gene are SEHNR and FQNEAQ (reference sequence). As DNA, the CDR3 is TGTGCCAGCAGCCATGATAGCAATCAGCCCCAGCATTTT. Translation gives CASSHDSNQPQHF.

This clonotype was counted only a few times. A single base separates this from a much larger clone, so it may be a read error. The rearrangement joins TRBV5-6 to TRBJ2-5, with D hard to call. The CDR3 consists of 13 residues. CDR1 and CDR2 (germline): SGHDT, YYEEEE. With 4 bases removed from V and 2 bases from J, the gap between germline ends came to 9 bases. The CDR3 DNA is TGTGCCAGCAGCCCAGACTTACAAGAGACCCAGTACTTC. This encodes CASSPDLQETQYF.

The CDR3 spells CASIYFGWGQNINQPQHF. In DNA form, the CDR3 reads TGTGCCAGCATATACTTCGGGTGGGGACAGAATATCAATCAGCCCCAGCATTTT. The J gene is TRBJ1-5, the V gene TRBV6-6; 7 bases are shared with TRBD1. The CDR3 loop spans 18 amino acids. Trimming took 7 bases from V and 3 from J; bases not matched to a gene: 18. Per the germline V gene, CDR1 is MNHNY and CDR2 is SVGAGI (reference sequence).

The chain is built from TRBV7-2 and TRBJ2-5, with D uncertain. Trimming took 5 bases from V and 5 from J, leaving 12 bases between them. CDR3 size: 13 residues. Germline CDR1 SGHTA, CDR2 FQGNSA. For the CDR3, the DNA is TGTGCCAGCAGCACACAGAGTCAGGAGACCCAGTACTTC. Residues: CASSTQSQETQYF.

This clonotype appeared a few times. The chain combines TRBV11-2 with TRBJ2-3; 7 positions agree with TRBD2. The germline CDR1 and CDR2 sequences are SGHAT and FQNNGV. There are 15 residues in the CDR3. V was pared by 0 bases and J by 7 bases, with 7 bases of the junction left unmatched. CDR3 sequence (DNA): TGTGCCAGCAGCTTAGAGGGTGCGGGAGCAAATACGCAGTATTTT. It yields the protein CASSLEGAGANTQYF.

On this clonotype: A read error may produce the germline difference seen at one junction end. The gene calls are TRBV12-3 or TRBV12-4 and TRBJ2-1, with D unresolved. The CDR3 has 13 residues. The CDR3 sequence: CASSFPSYKEQFF. CDR3 coding DNA: TGTGCCAGCAGTTTCCCGTCTTACAAAGAGCAGTTCTTC.

Of note for this clonotype: Just one base apart from a much larger clone, this may be a read error. J is TRBJ1-1 and V is TRBV5-6, with D unclear. The CDR3 length is 15 residues. Trimming took 8 bases from V and 4 from J, leaving 21 bases between them. Germline V CDR1 and CDR2: SGHDT, YYEEEE. The CDR3, as DNA: TGTGCCAGGAGCCCGTTACGAGGTTTGACCACTGAAGCTTTCTTT. Translating gives CARSPLRGLTTEAFF. The whole variable domain, filled in from reference TRBV5-6 and TRBJ1-1, reads DAGVTQSPTHLIKTRGQQVTLRCSPKSGHDTVSWYQQALGQGPQFIFQYYEEEERQRGNFPDRFSGHQFPNYSSELNVNALLLGDSALYLCARSPLRGLTTEAFFGQGTRLTVV.

Many counts were recorded for this clonotype. The rearrangement uses TRBV6-2 or TRBV6-3 and TRBJ2-7, with D perhaps matching TRBD1 (5 bases). Trimming cost V 5 bases and J 7 bases, with 18 bases left between them. Germline V gene sequence: CDR1 MNHEY, CDR2 SVGEGT. CDR3 length equals 14 residues. The CDR3 loop reads CASSPDRPGSEQYF. For the CDR3, the DNA is TGTGCCAGCAGTCCCGACAGACCCGGCTCAGAGCAGTACTTC.

The chain joins TRBV10-3 to TRBJ2-7, with TRBD1 matching 8 bases. V dropped 3 bases and J dropped 1; count of bases not matched to a gene: 8. Germline CDR1 reads ENHRY; CDR2 reads SYGVKD. The CDR3 spans 16 residues. The CDR3 loop reads CAISDPDRGVSYEQYF. CDR3 sequence (DNA): TGTGCCATCAGTGATCCCGACAGGGGAGTATCCTACGAGCAGTACTTC.

As regards this clonotype: This could be a read error, since a much larger clone is one nucleotide away. The genes are TRBV5-5 and TRBJ2-5; TRBD2 aligns across 11 bases. CDR1 is SGHKS and CDR2 is YYEKEE in the germline V gene (reference sequence). The length of the CDR3 is 16 residues. CDR3 region: CTSSLEVAGGRETQYF. CDR3 coding DNA: TGTACCAGCAGCTTGGAGGTAGCGGGAGGGCGAGAGACCCAGTACTTC.

As to this clonotype: Sequence at one end of the junction differs from germline and may be a read error. The V and J genes are TRBV10-3 and TRBJ2-7; no definite D call. This CDR3 has 13 amino acids. Germline V CDR1 and CDR2: ENHRY, SYGVKD. CDR3: CAISPSWVYEQYF. In nucleotides, the CDR3 is TGTGCCATAAGTCCCTCCTGGGTTTACGAACAGTACTTC.

V is TRBV5-1 and J is TRBJ2-2, with TRBD1 matching over 8 bases. The CDR3 has 15 amino acids. Trimming removed 2 bases from V and 6 bases from J; junction bases left unmatched: 6. Germline lookup yields CDR1 SGHRS and CDR2 YFSETQ. CDR3 DNA sequence: TGCGCCAGCAGCTTAGGACAGGGTAGCGCCGGGGAGCTGTTTTTT. Residues: CASSLGQGSAGELFF.

This clonotype was observed a handful of times. At one of its ends the junction is not consistent with the germline gene, which may arise from a read error. Written as DNA, the CDR3 is TGTGCCAGCAGTTCCGACAGGGGGCGTTTTGAGCCCCAGAATTTT. The encoded protein is CASSSDRGRFEPQNF. This chain joins TRBV6-2 or TRBV6-3 and TRBJ1-5, with TRBD1 matching 10 bases. The length of the CDR3 is 15 residues. The V gene's germline CDR1 is MNHEY and CDR2 SVGEGT.

Concerning this clonotype: Here the CDR3 omits its conserved ending phenylalanine or tryptophan, so a read error is the likely source. The chain couples TRBV10-1 to TRBJ2-1; D may correspond to TRBD1 or TRBD2 (5 bases each). V was trimmed by 8 bases and J by 1 base, leaving 12 bases between them. Germline V gene data show CDR1 as WNHNN and CDR2 as SYGVQD (reference sequence). The CDR3 spans 14 residues. CDR3 sequence: CASDRGGSYNEQFL. The CDR3 DNA follows: TGCGCCAGCGATCGTGGGGGATCCTACAATGAGCAGTTCTTA.

As regards this clonotype: Relative to the germline gene, one junction end is altered; a read error may explain this. The J gene is TRBJ1-1, the V gene TRBV6-1; possibly TRBD1 for D (5 bases). Germline V lookup: CDR1 MNHNS, CDR2 SASEGT. The CDR3 has 15 amino acids. CDR3 sequence (DNA): TGTGCCAACAGTGAGAGGAGCAGGGTTAACACTGAAGTTTTCTTT. Protein product: CANSERSRVNTEVFF.

V usage is TRBV11-3 and J usage is TRBJ2-5; 13 positions match TRBD2. CDR3 length equals 17 residues. Germline V lookup: CDR1 SGHNT, CDR2 YENEEA. V lost 4 bases and J lost 11; bases outside the gene matches: 16. In DNA form, the CDR3 reads TGTGCCAGCAGCTCGACGGGACTAGCGGGGTATTTGGAGATACAGTACTTC. It encodes CASSSTGLAGYLEIQYF. Full variable domain (outside the CDR3, taken from reference TRBV11-3 and TRBJ2-5): EAGVVQSPRYKIIEKKQPVAFWCNPISGHNTLYWYLQNLGQGPELLIRYENEEAVDDSQLPKDRFSAERLKGVDSTLKIQPAELGDSAVYLCASSSTGLAGYLEIQYFGPGTRLLVL.